These 3 T cell receptor beta chains were sequenced from one sample in a study of blood T cell repertoires in COVID-19. Libraries were prepared by immunoSEQ multiplex PCR; TCRdb keeps only in-frame clonotypes and omits some of them. The table lists more than 250,000 clones, 82% of them singletons. The sample taken for sequencing was PBMCs or T cells enriched from blood (not recorded which). The receptors stem from a man aged 40-50 years who had been exposed to COVID-19.

CDR3 amino acids: CASRSALEAFF. In nucleotides, the CDR3 is TGTGCCTCCAGATCCGCATTAGAAGCTTTCTTT. This rearrangement joins TRBV10-3 to TRBJ1-1; D unresolved. CDR3 length equals 11 residues. CDR1 ENHRY and CDR2 SYGVKD come from the germline V gene. The ends were cut back, 11 bases at V and 8 bases at J, with 15 bases in the middle.

The gene calls are TRBV29-1 and TRBJ1-1, with TRBD1 as a possible D gene (6 bases). This CDR3 is 11 amino acids long. With 6 bases removed from V and 10 bases from J, the gap between germline ends came to 15 bases. Germline CDR1 and CDR2: SQVTM and ANQGSEA. The CDR3 spells CSVEWRGGAFF. The CDR3 DNA is TGCAGCGTCGAGTGGAGGGGGGGAGCTTTCTTT.

This clone was found a few times. The chain recombines TRBV5-1 with TRBJ1-4, with D tentatively TRBD1 (6 bases). The CDR3 covers 15 residues. Trimming removed 3 bases from V and 7 bases from J, with 16 bases in between. Looked up from germline, CDR1 is SGHRS and CDR2 is YFSETQ. The CDR3 region has the DNA TGCGCCAGCAGCTCCCTCGGGGGGCAGGGTGAAAAACTGTTTTTT. It yields the protein CASSSLGGQGEKLFF.